This T cell receptor beta chain emerged from a study of cytomegalovirus exposure and HLA in healthy donors. Looked up from germline, CDR1 is SGHNT and CDR2 is YYREEE (reference sequence). The J segment lost 14 bases and the V segment lost 2 bases, leaving 13 bases of the junction unmatched. The length of the CDR3 is 15 residues. PCR primers comprised 60 Vbeta and 13 Jbeta primers. The data were produced by immunoSEQ multiplex PCR, yet TCRdb's version contains in-frame clones alone and is incomplete. The table records 120,000 or so clones, around 80% of them present only once. This clonotype originated in a female donor in good health and CMV-seronegative. This chain connects TRBV5-4 to TRBJ1-2; 12 bases align to TRBD1. Sequenced: PBMCs. CDR3: CASSLSPGTGGAGTF. The CDR3 nucleotides are TGTGCCAGCAGCTTAAGTCCCGGGACAGGGGGCGCGGGGACCTTC. The entire variable domain, with the rest obtained from reference TRBV5-4 and TRBJ1-2, is as follows: ETGVTQSPTHLIKTRGQQVTLRCSSQSGHNTVSWYQQALGQGPQFIFQYYREEENGRGNFPPRFSGLQFPNYSSELNVNALELDDSALYLCASSLSPGTGGAGTFGSGTRLTVV.